This T cell receptor (beta chain) was sequenced for a study of early T cells in non-severe SARS-CoV-2 infection. Study at large: Investigators sequenced bulk RNA drawn from unsorted whole blood, and chains remained unpaired. General study findings and limits: Comparison of clonotypes with VDJdb favored anti-spike CD8 responses while missing private and CD4 specificities.

J lost 8 bases, V lost 4 bases, and 3 bases had no gene match. CDR1 is MNHEY and CDR2 is SVGEGT in the germline V gene. The CDR3 extends over 15 amino acids. Researchers attached unique molecular identifiers to individual cDNA molecules. TCRdb reprocessed the 5' RACE reads via MiXCR and lists one record per CDR3 protein. This table holds around 71,000 distinct CDR3 sequences, less than 12% found once. In its sample, this clonotype was seen a few times. Its antigen remains unidentified. This chain joins TRBV6-2 or TRBV6-3 and TRBJ2-1; 15 nucleotides align to TRBD2. The clonotype was recovered from an adult who was a healthcare worker with PCR-confirmed SARS-CoV-2 infection or an uninfected control (not recorded which). The material was whole blood, obtained at baseline. The CDR3 sequence: CASSSGLAGGYEQFF. CDR3 DNA sequence: TGTGCCAGCAGTTCGGGACTAGCGGGAGGATATGAGCAGTTCTTC.